This T cell receptor (beta chain) was found in a study of cytomegalovirus exposure and HLA in healthy donors. At the level of the study: Unique TCRs numbering about 85 million, obtained from HLA-typed donors, made up an early data release.

60 Vbeta and 13 Jbeta primers were used in PCR. This table comes from immunoSEQ multiplex PCR, and its TCRdb copy is limited to in-frame clones, with some not included. The sample records approximately 130,000 clones, over 65% being singletons. In regard to this clone: Its antigen is still unknown. At one end the junction does not follow the germline gene, possibly because of a read error.

Study-wide results and limits: HLA alleles showed associations with 16,951 TCR beta sequences in a later analysis, at a 0.05 false discovery rate. 164 TCR beta chains were listed as cytomegalovirus-associated. A reported reduction in N-insertions relative to the approximately 670-donor mean was seen in an Asian-associated ancestry cluster in a later analysis.

The CDR3 length is 12 residues. Germline CDR1 and CDR2: SEHNR and FQNEAQ (reference sequence). The V gene is TRBV7-9, the J gene TRBJ1-1, with D possibly TRBD1 on 6 matching bases. Material: PBMCs. The clonotype was recovered from a man aged 30 to 39 in good health and CMV-seronegative. The CDR3 spells CSSSLSGVEAFF. The DNA of the CDR3 is TGTTCCAGCAGCCTCTCAGGGGTTGAAGCTTTCTTT.